Below, 8 T cell receptor beta chains from the same sample are listed, as sequenced in a study of T-cell memory formation after mild COVID-19. TCRdb reanalysed the 5' RACE reads using MiXCR and keeps one entry per CDR3 protein. This sample has 350,000 or so distinct CDR3 sequences, with around 20% found just once. The source material was PBMCs or a T cell subset sorted from them (not recorded which). These receptors were taken from an adult woman who had mild COVID-19 (a few samples of this study predate the infection). Cell type and time point are not known.

The sample holds a few counts of this clonotype. This CDR3 is CASSSSPTPNTEAFF. The CDR3 DNA reads as TGTGCCAGCAGCTCAAGTCCAACCCCTAACACTGAAGCTTTCTTT. The chain links TRBV7-9 to TRBJ1-1; unclear D gene. This CDR3 contains 15 residues. V lost 4 bases to trimming and J lost 2 bases, with 14 bases between them. The germline gives CDR1 SEHNR, CDR2 FQNEAQ (reference sequence).

The rearrangement joins TRBV9 to TRBJ2-1, with TRBD2 identical over 11 bases. Germline V gene lookup returns CDR1 SGDLS and CDR2 YYNGEE. V lost 0 bases, J lost 7 bases, and 6 bases stayed unmatched. The CDR3 is made up of 16 amino acids. As DNA, the CDR3 is TGTGCCAGCAGCGTAGACCTAGCGGGAGGTTGGAATGAGCAGTTCTTC. Protein sequence: CASSVDLAGGWNEQFF.

This clonotype was seen just once. This chain joins TRBV9 and TRBJ1-1; unclear D gene. Trimming left V 0 bases short and J 0 bases short, with 12 bases between. There are 16 residues in the CDR3. Germline values: CDR1 SGDLS, CDR2 YYNGEE. For the CDR3, the DNA is TGTGCCAGCAGCGTAGCTCCCCTGGCCCTGAACACTGAAGCTTTCTTT. Its protein is CASSVAPLALNTEAFF.

The sample holds a few counts of this clonotype. The chain joins TRBV24-1 to TRBJ2-1; D may correspond to TRBD1 or TRBD2 (6 bases each). V gave up 5 bases and J gave up 8 bases, with 15 bases separating them. The CDR3 sequence is 14 residues long. The germline V gene has CDR1 KGHDR and CDR2 SFDVKD. CDR3 in amino acids: CATSGHREVDEQFF. The CDR3, as DNA: TGTGCCACCAGTGGGCACAGGGAGGTCGATGAGCAGTTCTTC.

The CDR3 bases are TGTGCCAGCAGTGAAGAAGAGGTCTCTTGGGGCACTGAAGCTTTCTTT. Its protein is CASSEEEVSWGTEAFF. The V call is TRBV6-1, the J call TRBJ1-1, with unresolved D. This CDR3 spans 16 amino acids. Germline V gene sequence: CDR1 MNHNS, CDR2 SASEGT. Trimming took off 1 base at V and 4 bases at J, with 16 bases between the two ends.

This clonotype was seen ten or more times. The chain has TRBV29-1 and TRBJ2-7; D ambiguous. The ends were cut back, 5 bases at V and 5 bases at J, with 16 bases in the middle. There are 13 residues in the CDR3. Germline V CDR1 and CDR2: SQVTM, ANQGSEA. The chain's CDR3 is CSVRSALEDEQYF. The CDR3, as DNA: TGCAGCGTTAGGTCGGCTCTAGAGGACGAGCAGTACTTC.

This clonotype was counted only a few times. This chain links TRBV12-3 or TRBV12-4 with TRBJ2-7, with D possibly matching TRBD2 (5 bases). Trimming removed 3 bases from V and 3 bases from J, with 12 bases in between. This CDR3 comprises 14 residues. CDR3 DNA sequence: TGTGCCAGCAGTTTGACGGGAATGGGCTACGAGCAGTACTTC. Translation: CASSLTGMGYEQYF.

The chain uses TRBV20-1 and TRBJ1-1; D ambiguous. The CDR3 extends over 17 amino acids. Germline V gene data show CDR1 as DFQATT and CDR2 as SNEGSKA (reference sequence). V gave up 2 bases and J gave up 0 bases, with 19 bases separating them. The CDR3 bases are TGCAGTGCTAGACCCGACCGTTGGGGAACCATGAACACTGAAGCTTTCTTT. Translated: CSARPDRWGTMNTEAFF.